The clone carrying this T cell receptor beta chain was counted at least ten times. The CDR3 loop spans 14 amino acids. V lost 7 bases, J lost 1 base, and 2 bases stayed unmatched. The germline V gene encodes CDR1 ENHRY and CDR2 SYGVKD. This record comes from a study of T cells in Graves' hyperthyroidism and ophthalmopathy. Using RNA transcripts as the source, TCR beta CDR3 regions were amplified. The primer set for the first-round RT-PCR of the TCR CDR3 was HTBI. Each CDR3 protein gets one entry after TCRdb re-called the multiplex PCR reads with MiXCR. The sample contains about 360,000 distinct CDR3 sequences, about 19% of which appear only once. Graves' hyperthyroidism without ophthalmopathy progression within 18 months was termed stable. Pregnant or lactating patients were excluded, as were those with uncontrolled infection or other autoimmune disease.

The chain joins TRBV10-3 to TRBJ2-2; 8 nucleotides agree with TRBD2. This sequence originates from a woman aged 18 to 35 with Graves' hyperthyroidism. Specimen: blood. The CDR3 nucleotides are TGTGCCATCACGGCGGGGGGGAACACCGGGGAGCTGTTTTTT. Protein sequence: CAITAGGNTGELFF.